These 27 T cell receptor beta chains were all obtained from the same sample, sequenced in a study of blood T cell repertoires in COVID-19. TCRdb keeps only in-frame clones here, not all; method: immunoSEQ multiplex PCR. The data contain about 440,000 clones, nearly 90% of them seen just once; the ten biggest clones take up approximately 2%. The sequencing input was PBMCs or T cells enriched from blood (not recorded which). The receptors come from a young woman with acute COVID-19.

This chain links TRBV21-1 with TRBJ2-1; whether TRBD1, the table's D call, matches the DNA was not checked. TRBV21-1 has pseudogene status. The CDR3 totals 14 residues. CDR3: CARHRTDFDNEQFF. The CDR3 nucleotides are TGTGCCAGGCACCGGACAGATTTTGACAATGAGCAGTTCTTC.

The chain employs TRBV19 and TRBJ1-1; D may be TRBD1 (6 bases). Germline-derived CDR1 and CDR2 are LNHDA and SQIVND (reference sequence). Trimming left V 5 bases short and J 1 base short, with 17 bases between. The CDR3 is made up of 16 amino acids. The CDR3 here is CASSQGTAPRNTEAFF. Written as DNA, the CDR3 is TGTGCCAGTAGTCAGGGGACCGCCCCACGGAACACTGAAGCTTTCTTT.

This clone was seen only a few times. The junction departs from the called germline gene at one end, perhaps through a read error. As DNA, the CDR3 is TGTGCCAGCAGTGTACGATTAGAGGGGACTAGCAAGATCTTC. Residues: CASSVRLEGTSKIF. The chain combines TRBV2 with TRBJ2-1, with TRBD2 matching 9 bases. The germline gives CDR1 SNHLY, CDR2 FYNNEI. The CDR3 is made up of 14 amino acids.

The chain recombines TRBV2 with TRBJ2-4; the D gene is possibly TRBD2 (6 bases). The germline V gene encodes CDR1 SNHLY and CDR2 FYNNEI. CDR3 size: 15 residues. V lost 6 bases to trimming and J lost 0 bases, with 12 bases between them. CDR3 protein: CASRGGKLAKNIQYF. CDR3 nucleotide sequence: TGTGCCAGCAGGGGAGGCAAGCTAGCCAAAAACATTCAGTACTTC.

V usage is TRBV10-3 and J usage is TRBJ1-6, with 8 nucleotides matching TRBD1. CDR1 is ENHRY, CDR2 SYGVKD, per germline. The CDR3 is made up of 14 amino acids. V dropped 6 bases and J dropped 9; count of bases not matched to a gene: 7. The CDR3 sequence: CAIRTDRGGSPLHF. DNA for the CDR3: TGTGCCATCAGGACTGACAGGGGCGGTTCACCCCTCCACTTT.

The gene calls are TRBV10-1 and TRBJ1-5, with no clear D. The germline gives CDR1 WNHNN, CDR2 SYGVQD (reference sequence). V was cut by 5 bases and J by 2 bases, with 7 bases left in between. The CDR3 spans 13 residues. The CDR3 spells CASSSSGNQPQHF. The CDR3 DNA reads TGCGCCAGCAGTTCAAGCGGCAATCAGCCCCAGCATTTT.

The chain combines TRBV6-4 with TRBJ2-2, with D possibly matching TRBD2 (6 bases). Trimming removed 6 bases from V and 1 base from J, with 9 bases in between. The CDR3 covers 14 residues. Germline CDR1 MRHNA, CDR2 SNTAGT. CDR3 residues: CASRAGMNTGELFF. The CDR3 nucleotides read TGTGCCAGCAGGGCGGGGATGAACACCGGGGAGCTGTTTTTT.

The V call is TRBV18, the J call TRBJ2-1, with 8 bases fitting TRBD1. The CDR3 is made up of 15 amino acids. V gave up 3 bases and J gave up 7 bases; unmatched junction bases: 8. From germline, CDR1 is KGHSH and CDR2 LQKENI. The CDR3, as DNA: TGTGCCAGCTCACCTTTGCAGGGGGCGGTGAATGAGCAGTTCTTC. Protein product: CASSPLQGAVNEQFF.

This chain uses TRBV2 with TRBJ2-1, with 9 bases fitting TRBD1. V lost 6 bases, J lost 8 bases, and 5 bases stayed unmatched. Germline CDR1 reads SNHLY; CDR2 reads FYNNEI. CDR3 size: 13 residues. The DNA of the CDR3 is TGTGCCAGCAGACCGACAGGGGGGGATGAGCAGTTCTTC. Its protein is CASRPTGGDEQFF.

V usage is TRBV6-2 or TRBV6-3 and J usage is TRBJ2-2, with a weak D call TRBD2 (5 bases). The CDR3 is 14 amino acids. V was trimmed by 5 bases and J by 4 bases, leaving 11 bases between them. Germline CDR1 MNHEY, CDR2 SVGEGT. CDR3 loop: CASSRSGSTGELFF. The CDR3 nucleotides are TGTGCCAGCAGTCGGAGCGGATCCACCGGGGAGCTGTTTTTT.

The J gene is TRBJ2-7, the V gene TRBV24-1, with a possible D match to TRBD1 (6 bases). The CDR3 loop spans 13 amino acids. Germline lookup yields CDR1 KGHDR and CDR2 SFDVKD. V shed 5 bases and J shed 2 bases, with 9 bases lying between them. This chain's CDR3 is CATSGDMPYEQYF. In DNA form, the CDR3 reads TGTGCCACCAGTGGGGACATGCCCTACGAGCAGTACTTC.

This clone was seen only once. The CDR3 bases are TGTGCCAGCAGCCCTAAAGGGGCGGACGAGCAGTACTTC. It translates to CASSPKGADEQYF. V gene TRBV7-9 combines with J gene TRBJ2-7; D is possibly TRBD1 (5 bases). V dropped 5 bases and J dropped 5 bases, with 13 bases sitting between them. CDR3 length: 13 residues. Germline V lookup: CDR1 SEHNR, CDR2 FQNEAQ (reference sequence).

This chain connects TRBV19 to TRBJ1-6; D may be TRBD1 (6 bases). V was clipped by 7 bases and J by 10 bases, with 17 bases between them. This CDR3 has 14 amino acids. Germline assignment: CDR1 LNHDA and CDR2 SQIVND (reference sequence). As DNA, the CDR3 is TGTGCCAGTAATTTCGGGGGGCGGGGGTCACCCCTCCACTTT. Translated: CASNFGGRGSPLHF.

The V call is TRBV7-9, the J call TRBJ1-1; maybe TRBD1 (5 bases). The V gene lost 5 bases and the J gene lost 6 bases, with 16 bases spanning the gap. The CDR3 runs 14 residues. Germline assignment: CDR1 SEHNR and CDR2 FQNEAQ (reference sequence). DNA of the CDR3: TGTGCCAGCAGCCCTCCCAGGAGGGACCCTGAAGCTTTCTTT. Its protein is CASSPPRRDPEAFF.

In this sample, this clone turned up once. This same CDR3 is encoded by further DNA sequences in the sample. The chain recombines TRBV29-1 with TRBJ1-4; D unclear. This CDR3 is built from 13 residues. CDR1 and CDR2 (germline): SQVTM, ANQGSEA. V gave up 6 bases and J gave up 0 bases, with 8 bases separating them. As DNA, the CDR3 is TGCAGCGTCCGGGGTGCAACTAATGAAAAACTGTTTTTT. Translating gives CSVRGATNEKLFF.

The chain couples TRBV11-2 to TRBJ2-1; 10 nucleotides line up with TRBD1. Germline CDR1 and CDR2: SGHAT and FQNNGV. The CDR3 runs 16 residues. Trimming took 3 bases from V and 7 from J; bases not matched to a gene: 9. The CDR3 here is CASSFSLGQGINEQFF. The CDR3 coding sequence is TGTGCCAGCAGCTTCTCCCTGGGACAGGGGATTAATGAGCAGTTCTTC. The full variable domain, in which reference TRBV11-2 and TRBJ2-1 provide the parts outside the CDR3, is EAGVAQSPRYKIIEKRQSVAFWCNPISGHATLYWYQQILGQGPKLLIQFQNNGVVDDSQLPKDRFSAERLKGVDSTLKIQPAKLEDSAVYLCASSFSLGQGINEQFFGPGTRLTVL.

J is TRBJ2-1 and V is TRBV15; weak D call: TRBD2 (7 bases). Per germline, CDR1 LNHNV and CDR2 YYDKDF (reference sequence). With 5 bases removed from V and 6 bases from J, the gap between germline ends came to 23 bases. The CDR3 runs 17 residues. The DNA for the CDR3 is TGTGCCACCAGCGGGCAGTCCCCGGGGGGCAAGTCCAATGAGCAGTTCTTC. Translating it yields CATSGQSPGGKSNEQFF.

The CDR3 loop is CASSYQVNQPQHF. The CDR3 DNA is TGTGCCAGCAGTTATCAGGTAAATCAGCCCCAGCATTTT. The rearrangement uses TRBV6-5 and TRBJ1-5; D ambiguous. Germline CDR1 is MNHEY and CDR2 is SVGAGI. The CDR3 extends over 13 amino acids. Trimming removed 3 bases from V and 4 bases from J, with 7 bases in between.

For the CDR3, the DNA is TGTGCCAGCAGCGGCGGACTAGCGGGCACAGATACGCAGTATTTT. The encoded protein is CASSGGLAGTDTQYF. This sequence joins TRBV9 and TRBJ2-3; TRBD2 matches 10 bases. Looked up from germline, CDR1 is SGDLS and CDR2 is YYNGEE. The CDR3 runs 15 residues. The junction had 2 bases not matched to a gene; V was cut back by 3 bases and J by 1 base.

This sequence joins TRBV2 and TRBJ1-6; TRBD1 matches at 8 bases. This CDR3 has 14 amino acids. Germline assignment: CDR1 SNHLY and CDR2 FYNNEI. With V trimmed by 3 bases and J by 7 bases, 2 bases remained unmatched. The DNA of the CDR3 is TGTGCCAGCAGTGATCAGGGGGCCAATTCACCCCTCCACTTT. Encoded protein: CASSDQGANSPLHF. Combining the CDR3 with reference TRBV2 and TRBJ1-6 gives the whole variable domain EPEVTQTPSHQVTQMGQEVILRCVPISNHLYFYWYRQILGQKVEFLVSFYNNEISEKSEIFDDQFSVERPDGSNFTLKIRSTKLEDSAMYFCASSDQGANSPLHFGNGTRLTVT.

V gene TRBV2 combines with J gene TRBJ1-5; 9 bases align to TRBD1. From germline, CDR1 is SNHLY and CDR2 FYNNEI. J was trimmed by 5 bases and V by 7 bases; bases with no gene match: 9. This CDR3 is built from 15 residues. Here the CDR3 reads CASKERGQGDQPQHF. The CDR3 nucleotides are TGTGCCAGCAAAGAGAGGGGACAGGGTGATCAGCCCCAGCATTTT.

The chain uses TRBV11-3 and TRBJ2-7; 7 nucleotides agree with TRBD1. The length of the CDR3 is 14 residues. Germline CDR1 and CDR2: SGHNT and YENEEA. The J segment lost 4 bases and the V segment lost 3 bases, leaving 6 bases of the junction unmatched. CDR3 amino acids: CASSLSGGSYEQYF. The CDR3 coding sequence is TGTGCCAGCAGCTTGTCAGGGGGTTCGTACGAGCAGTACTTC.

This clone came up once. The V and J genes are TRBV3-1 (or the pseudogene TRBV3-2) and TRBJ2-7; no definite D call. The length of the CDR3 is 13 residues. The germline V gene has CDR1 LGHDT and CDR2 YNNKEL (reference sequence). V lost 4 bases to trimming and J lost 7 bases, with 14 bases between them. CDR3 protein: CASSLRASEEQYF. As DNA, the CDR3 is TGTGCCAGCAGCCTAAGAGCGAGTGAAGAGCAGTACTTC.

The chain employs TRBV5-5 and TRBJ1-3, with 8 bases fitting TRBD1. The CDR3 runs to 14 residues. V lost 5 bases to trimming and J lost 3 bases; unmatched junction nucleotides: 4. CDR1 is SGHKS, CDR2 YYEKEE, per germline (reference sequence). CDR3 nucleotides: TGTGCCAGCAGTAAAACAGGGGGTGGAAACACCATATATTTT. Amino acid sequence: CASSKTGGGNTIYF.

The CDR3 is CASSFSGVLSNEQFF. As DNA, the CDR3 is TGTGCCAGCAGTTTCAGCGGGGTCCTGAGCAATGAGCAGTTCTTC. The chain has TRBV27 and TRBJ2-1, with 7 nucleotides matching TRBD2. The V gene's germline CDR1 is MNHEY and CDR2 SMNVEV (reference sequence). The CDR3 has 15 residues. With V trimmed by 3 bases and J by 6 bases, 8 bases remained unmatched.

The chain combines TRBV5-8 with TRBJ2-1; 7 positions match TRBD2. This CDR3 has 15 residues. Germline-derived CDR1 and CDR2 are SGHTS and YDEGEE. J lost 2 bases, V lost 4 bases, and 6 bases had no gene match. The CDR3 bases are TGTGCCAGCAGCCCCCGACTAGCCCCCTACAATGAGCAGTTCTTC. Translated, it gives CASSPRLAPYNEQFF.

This sequence joins TRBV27 and TRBJ1-1, with 7 bases fitting TRBD1. Trimming cost V 0 bases and J 11 bases; bases outside gene matches: 15. This CDR3 comprises 16 residues. Germline assignment: CDR1 MNHEY and CDR2 SMNVEV (reference sequence). CDR3 nucleotide sequence: TGTGCCAGCAGTTTATCGAATTACAGGGGACGCGAGGTTGCTTTCTTT. Protein product: CASSLSNYRGREVAFF.